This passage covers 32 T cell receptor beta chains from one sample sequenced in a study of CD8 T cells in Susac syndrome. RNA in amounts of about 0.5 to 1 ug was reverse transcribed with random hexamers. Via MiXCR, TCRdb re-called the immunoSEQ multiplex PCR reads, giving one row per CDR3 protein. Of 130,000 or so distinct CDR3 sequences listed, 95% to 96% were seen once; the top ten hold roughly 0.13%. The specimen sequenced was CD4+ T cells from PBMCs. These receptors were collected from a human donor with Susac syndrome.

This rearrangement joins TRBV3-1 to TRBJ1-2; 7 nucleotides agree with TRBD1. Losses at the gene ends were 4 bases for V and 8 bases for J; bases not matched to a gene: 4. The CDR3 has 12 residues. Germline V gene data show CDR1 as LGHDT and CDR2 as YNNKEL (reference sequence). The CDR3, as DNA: TGTGCCAGCAGCCTGACAGGGATAGGCTACACCTTC. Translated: CASSLTGIGYTF.

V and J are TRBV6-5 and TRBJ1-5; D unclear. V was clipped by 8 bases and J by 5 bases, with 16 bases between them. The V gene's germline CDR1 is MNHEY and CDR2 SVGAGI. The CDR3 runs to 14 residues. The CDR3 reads CASSSDGVDQPQHF. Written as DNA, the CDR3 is TGTGCCAGCTCCTCGGACGGGGTCGATCAGCCCCAGCATTTT.

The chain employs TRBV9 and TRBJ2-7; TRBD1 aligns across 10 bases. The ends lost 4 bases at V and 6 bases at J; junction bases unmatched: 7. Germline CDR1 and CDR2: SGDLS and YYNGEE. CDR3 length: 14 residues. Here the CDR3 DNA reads TGTGCCAGCAGCATCCGGGACAGGGGTTCCGAGCAGTACTTC. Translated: CASSIRDRGSEQYF.

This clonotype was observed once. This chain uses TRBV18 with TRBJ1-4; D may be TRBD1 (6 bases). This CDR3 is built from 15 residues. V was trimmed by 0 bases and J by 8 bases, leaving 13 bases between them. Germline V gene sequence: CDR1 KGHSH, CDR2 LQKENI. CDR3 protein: CASSPPNQGREKLFF. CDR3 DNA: TGTGCCAGCTCACCACCGAATCAGGGGCGAGAAAAACTGTTTTTT. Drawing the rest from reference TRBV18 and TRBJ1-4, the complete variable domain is NAGVMQNPRHLVRRRGQEARLRCSPMKGHSHVYWYRQLPEEGLKFMVYLQKENIIDESGMPKERFSAEFPKEGPSILRIQQVVRGDSAAYFCASSPPNQGREKLFFGSGTQLSVL.

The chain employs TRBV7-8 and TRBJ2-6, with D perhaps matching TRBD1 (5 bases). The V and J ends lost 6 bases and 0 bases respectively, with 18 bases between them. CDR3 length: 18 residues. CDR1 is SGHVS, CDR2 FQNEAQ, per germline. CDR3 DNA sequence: TGTGCCAGCAGACAAGACAGATTTACGTTCTCTGGGGCCAACGTCCTGACTTTC. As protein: CASRQDRFTFSGANVLTF.

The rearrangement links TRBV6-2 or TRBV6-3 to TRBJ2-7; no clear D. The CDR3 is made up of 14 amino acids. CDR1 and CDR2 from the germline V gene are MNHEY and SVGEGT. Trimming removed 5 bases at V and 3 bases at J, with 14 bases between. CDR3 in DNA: TGTGCCAGCAGTGACCCTAGAGTCTTCTACGAGCAGTACTTC. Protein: CASSDPRVFYEQYF.

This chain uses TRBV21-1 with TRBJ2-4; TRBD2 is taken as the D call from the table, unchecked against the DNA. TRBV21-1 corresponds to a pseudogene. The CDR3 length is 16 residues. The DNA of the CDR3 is TGTGCCAGCAGCAACCCGGCGGGGGGTCACAAAAACATTCAGTACTTC. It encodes CASSNPAGGHKNIQYF.

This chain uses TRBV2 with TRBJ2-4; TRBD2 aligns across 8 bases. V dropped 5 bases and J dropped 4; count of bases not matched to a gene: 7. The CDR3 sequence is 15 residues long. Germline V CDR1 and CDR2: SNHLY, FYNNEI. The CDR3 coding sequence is TGTGCCAGCAGTAGGGGCGCGGGAGGTAAAAACATTCAGTACTTC. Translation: CASSRGAGGKNIQYF.

CDR3 residues: CASGKGLATYEQYF. The DNA of the CDR3 is TGTGCTAGTGGTAAGGGACTAGCAACCTACGAGCAGTACTTC. V and J are TRBV12-5 and TRBJ2-7; the match to TRBD2 covers 9 bases. The CDR3 spans 14 residues. Per the germline V gene, CDR1 is LGHNT and CDR2 is FRNRAP. The junction had 4 bases not matched to a gene; V was cut back by 5 bases and J by 2 bases.

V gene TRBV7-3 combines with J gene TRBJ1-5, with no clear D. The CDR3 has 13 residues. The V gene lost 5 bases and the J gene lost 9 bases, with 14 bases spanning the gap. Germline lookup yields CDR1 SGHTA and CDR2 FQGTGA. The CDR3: CASSRGPLGPQHF. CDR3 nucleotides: TGTGCCAGCAGCCGAGGACCCTTAGGGCCCCAGCATTTT. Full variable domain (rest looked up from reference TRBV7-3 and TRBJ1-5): GAGVSQTPSNKVTEKGKYVELRCDPISGHTALYWYRQSLGQGPEFLIYFQGTGAADDSGLPNDRFFAVRPEGSVSTLKIQRTERGDSAVYLCASSRGPLGPQHFGDGTRLSIL.

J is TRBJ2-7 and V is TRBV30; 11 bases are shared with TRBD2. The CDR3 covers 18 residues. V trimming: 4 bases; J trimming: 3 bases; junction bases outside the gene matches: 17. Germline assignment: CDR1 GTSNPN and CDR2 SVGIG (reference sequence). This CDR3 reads CAWTLGTSGPNGLYEQYF. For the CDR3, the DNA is TGTGCCTGGACCCTCGGGACTAGCGGACCAAATGGGCTCTACGAGCAGTACTTC.

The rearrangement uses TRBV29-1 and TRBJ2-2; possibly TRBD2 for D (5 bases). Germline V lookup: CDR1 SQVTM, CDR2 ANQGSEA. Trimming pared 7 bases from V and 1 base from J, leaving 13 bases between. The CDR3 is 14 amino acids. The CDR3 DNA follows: TGCAGCGCCACCAACGAGGGGAACACCGGGGAGCTGTTTTTT. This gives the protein CSATNEGNTGELFF.

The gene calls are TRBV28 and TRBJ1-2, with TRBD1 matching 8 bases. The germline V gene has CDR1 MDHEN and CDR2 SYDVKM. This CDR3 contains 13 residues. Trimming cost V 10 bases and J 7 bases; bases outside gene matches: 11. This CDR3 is CATRQGMLSGYTF. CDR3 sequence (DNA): TGTGCCACCCGACAGGGGATGCTATCTGGCTACACCTTC.

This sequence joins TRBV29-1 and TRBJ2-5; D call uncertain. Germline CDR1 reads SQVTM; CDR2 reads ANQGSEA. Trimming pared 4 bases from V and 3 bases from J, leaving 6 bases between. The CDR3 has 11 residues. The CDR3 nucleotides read TGCAGCGTTGGTGCTAAAGAGACCCAGTACTTC. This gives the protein CSVGAKETQYF.

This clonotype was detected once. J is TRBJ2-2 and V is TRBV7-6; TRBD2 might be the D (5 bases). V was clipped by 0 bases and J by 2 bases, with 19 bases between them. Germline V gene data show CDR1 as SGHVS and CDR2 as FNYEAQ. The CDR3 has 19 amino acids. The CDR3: CASSLAATFAGRNTGELFF. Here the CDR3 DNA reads TGTGCCAGCAGCTTAGCGGCGACGTTTGCTGGGAGAAACACCGGGGAGCTGTTTTTT. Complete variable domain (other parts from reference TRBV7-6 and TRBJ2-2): GAGVSQSPRYKVTKRGQDVALRCDPISGHVSLYWYRQALGQGPEFLTYFNYEAQQDKSGLPNDRFSAERPEGSISTLTIQRTEQRDSAMYRCASSLAATFAGRNTGELFFGEGSRLTVL.

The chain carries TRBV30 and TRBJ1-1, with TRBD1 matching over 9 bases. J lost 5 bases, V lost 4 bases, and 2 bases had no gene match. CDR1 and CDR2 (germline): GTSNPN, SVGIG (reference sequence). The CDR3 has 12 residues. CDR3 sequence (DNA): TGTGCCTGGATGGACAGGGGAACTGAAGCTTTCTTT. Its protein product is CAWMDRGTEAFF.

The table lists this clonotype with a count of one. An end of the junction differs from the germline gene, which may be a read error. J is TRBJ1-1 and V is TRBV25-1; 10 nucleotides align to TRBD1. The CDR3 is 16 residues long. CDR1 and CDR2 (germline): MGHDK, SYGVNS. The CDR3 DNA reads TGTGCCAGCAGTGAAACCGGGACAGGGGCGAACACTGAAGTTTTCTTT. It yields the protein CASSETGTGANTEVFF.

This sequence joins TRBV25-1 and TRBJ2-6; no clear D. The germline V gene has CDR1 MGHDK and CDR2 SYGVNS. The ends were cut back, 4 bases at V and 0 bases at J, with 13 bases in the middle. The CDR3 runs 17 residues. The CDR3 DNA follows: TGTGCCAGCAGTGGAACCGCCGGGTTCTCTGGGGCCAACGTCCTGACTTTC. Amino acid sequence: CASSGTAGFSGANVLTF. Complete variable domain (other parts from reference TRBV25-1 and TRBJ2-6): EADIYQTPRYLVIGTGKKITLECSQTMGHDKMYWYQQDPGMELHLIHYSYGVNSTEKGDLSSESTVSRIRTEHFPLTLESARPSHTSQYLCASSGTAGFSGANVLTFGAGSRLTVL.

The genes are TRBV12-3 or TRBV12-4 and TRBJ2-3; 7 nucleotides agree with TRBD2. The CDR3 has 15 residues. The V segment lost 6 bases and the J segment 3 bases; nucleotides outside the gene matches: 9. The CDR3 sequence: CASSLWGRGTDTQYF. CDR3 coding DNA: TGTGCCAGCAGCCTTTGGGGGAGGGGAACAGATACGCAGTATTTT.

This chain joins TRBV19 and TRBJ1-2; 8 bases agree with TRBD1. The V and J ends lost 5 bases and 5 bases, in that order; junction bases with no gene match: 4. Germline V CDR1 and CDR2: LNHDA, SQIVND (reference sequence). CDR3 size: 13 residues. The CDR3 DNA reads TGTGCCAGTAGTCCCCGGACAGGGTATGGCTACACCTTC. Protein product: CASSPRTGYGYTF.

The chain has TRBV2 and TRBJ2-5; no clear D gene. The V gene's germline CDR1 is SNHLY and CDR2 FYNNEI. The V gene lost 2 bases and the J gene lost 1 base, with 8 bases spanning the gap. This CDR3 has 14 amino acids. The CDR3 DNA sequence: TGTGCCAGCAGTGAAATGAGTCTCCAAGAGACCCAGTACTTC. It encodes CASSEMSLQETQYF.

The CDR3 DNA reads TGTGCCAGCAGCGTAGGTTTAGCGGGCGTCTACGAGCAGTACTTC. Translated, it gives CASSVGLAGVYEQYF. This chain joins TRBV9 and TRBJ2-7; the match to TRBD2 covers 7 bases. The V and J ends lost 0 bases and 3 bases, in that order; junction bases with no gene match: 6. CDR3 length equals 15 residues. CDR1 and CDR2 (germline): SGDLS, YYNGEE.

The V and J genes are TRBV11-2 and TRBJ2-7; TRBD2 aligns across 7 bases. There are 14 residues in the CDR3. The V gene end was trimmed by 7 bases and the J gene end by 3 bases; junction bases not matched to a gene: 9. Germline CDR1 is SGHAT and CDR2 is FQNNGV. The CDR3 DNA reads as TGTGCCAGCAAGTCTAGCGGTTTACTCTACGAGCAGTACTTC. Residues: CASKSSGLLYEQYF.

CDR3 loop: CASSVIGQGALRYEQYF. The CDR3 coding sequence is TGTGCCAGCAGTGTAATCGGACAGGGGGCCTTGAGATACGAGCAGTACTTC. V gene TRBV25-1 combines with J gene TRBJ2-7, with 11 bases fitting TRBD1. The CDR3 consists of 17 residues. Unmatched junction bases numbered 12, after V lost 4 bases and J lost 4 bases. Germline loops: CDR1 MGHDK, CDR2 SYGVNS.

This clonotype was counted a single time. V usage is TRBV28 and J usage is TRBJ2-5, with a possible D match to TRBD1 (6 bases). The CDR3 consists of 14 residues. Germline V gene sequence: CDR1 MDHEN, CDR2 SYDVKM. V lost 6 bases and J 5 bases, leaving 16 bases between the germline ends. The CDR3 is CASRGAGVGETQYF. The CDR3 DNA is TGTGCCAGCAGGGGGGCAGGGGTGGGCGAGACCCAGTACTTC.

The CDR3 loop is CSAERNTGELFF. CDR3 nucleotides: TGCAGTGCAGAGCGGAACACCGGGGAGCTGTTTTTT. The chain employs TRBV20-1 and TRBJ2-2, with D unclear. V was clipped by 6 bases and J by 1 base, with 6 bases between them. CDR1 is DFQATT, CDR2 SNEGSKA, per germline (reference sequence). There are 12 residues in the CDR3.

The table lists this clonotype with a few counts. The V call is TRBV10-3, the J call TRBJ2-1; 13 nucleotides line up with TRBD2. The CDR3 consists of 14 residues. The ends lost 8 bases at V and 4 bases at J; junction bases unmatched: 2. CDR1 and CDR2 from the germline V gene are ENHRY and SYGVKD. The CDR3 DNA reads TGTGCCATCGGGACTAGCGGGAAATACAATGAGCAGTTCTTC. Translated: CAIGTSGKYNEQFF.

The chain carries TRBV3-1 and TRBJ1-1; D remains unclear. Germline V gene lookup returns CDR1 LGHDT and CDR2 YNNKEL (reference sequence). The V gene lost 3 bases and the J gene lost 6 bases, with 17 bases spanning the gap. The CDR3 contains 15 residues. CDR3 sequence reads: CASSHAQMGSPEAFF. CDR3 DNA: TGTGCCAGCAGCCATGCCCAGATGGGATCCCCTGAAGCTTTCTTT.

The CDR3 DNA is TGCGCCAGCAGCTTGCGATCGGGAGGTAGTACAGATACGCAGTATTTT. This gives the protein CASSLRSGGSTDTQYF. The chain combines TRBV5-1 with TRBJ2-3; 7 nucleotides agree with TRBD2. J was trimmed by 3 bases and V by 1 base; bases with no gene match: 8. The CDR3 is 16 residues long. Germline-derived CDR1 and CDR2 are SGHRS and YFSETQ. Filled out from reference TRBV5-1 and TRBJ2-3, the complete variable domain reads KAGVTQTPRYLIKTRGQQVTLSCSPISGHRSVSWYQQTPGQGLQFLFEYFSETQRNKGNFPGRFSGRQFSNSRSEMNVSTLELGDSALYLCASSLRSGGSTDTQYFGPGTRLTVL.

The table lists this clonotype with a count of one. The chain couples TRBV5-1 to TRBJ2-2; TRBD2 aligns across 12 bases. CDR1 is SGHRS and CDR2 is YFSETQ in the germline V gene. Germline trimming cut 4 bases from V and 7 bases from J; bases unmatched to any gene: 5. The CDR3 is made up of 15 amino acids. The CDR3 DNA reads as TGCGCCAGCAGCGTACTAGCGGGAGGAAACGGGGAGCTGTTTTTT. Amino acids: CASSVLAGGNGELFF.

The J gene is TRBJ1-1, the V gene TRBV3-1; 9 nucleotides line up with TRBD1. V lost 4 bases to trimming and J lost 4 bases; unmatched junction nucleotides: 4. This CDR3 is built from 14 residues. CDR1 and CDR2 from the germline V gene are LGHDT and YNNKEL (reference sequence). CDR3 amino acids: CASSLLTGGTEAFF. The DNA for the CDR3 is TGTGCCAGCAGCCTATTGACAGGGGGCACTGAAGCTTTCTTT.

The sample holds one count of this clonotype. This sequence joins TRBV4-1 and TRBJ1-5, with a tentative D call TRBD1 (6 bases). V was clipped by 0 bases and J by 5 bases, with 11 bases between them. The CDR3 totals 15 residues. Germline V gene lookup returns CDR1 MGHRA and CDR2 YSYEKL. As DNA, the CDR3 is TGCGCCAGCAGCCAAGATACCGCAGGGGATCAGCCCCAGCATTTT. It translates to CASSQDTAGDQPQHF.